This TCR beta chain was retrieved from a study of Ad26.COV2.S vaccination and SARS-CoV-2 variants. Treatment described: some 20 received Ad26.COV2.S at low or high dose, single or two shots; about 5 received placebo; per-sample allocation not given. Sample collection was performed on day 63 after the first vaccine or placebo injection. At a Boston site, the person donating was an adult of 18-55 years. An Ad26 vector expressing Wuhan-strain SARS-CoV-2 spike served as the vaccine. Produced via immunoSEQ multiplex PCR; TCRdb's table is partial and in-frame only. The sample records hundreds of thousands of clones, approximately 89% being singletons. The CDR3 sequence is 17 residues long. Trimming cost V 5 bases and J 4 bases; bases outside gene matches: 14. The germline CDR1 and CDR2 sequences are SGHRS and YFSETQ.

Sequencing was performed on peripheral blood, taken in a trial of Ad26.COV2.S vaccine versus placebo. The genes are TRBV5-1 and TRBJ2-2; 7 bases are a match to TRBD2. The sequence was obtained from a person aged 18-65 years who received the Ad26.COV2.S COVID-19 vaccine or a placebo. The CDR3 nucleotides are TGCGCCAGCAGTTCCTTGACAGCTATAGCGGGCACCGGGGAGCTGTTTTTT. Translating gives CASSSLTAIAGTGELFF.